These T cell receptor beta chains were read from a single sample in a study of STAT5B mutations in CD4+ large granular lymphocyte leukemia. Profiling relied on immunoSEQ multiplex PCR, and the TCRdb table lists in-frame clones only, not all of them. The sample records approximately 40,000 clones, roughly 80% being singletons. Source material: CD4+ T cells from blood buffy coats. These receptors all come from a human donor in good health. Each CDR3 is given with its conserved first and last residue. The D gene is left open where the match is weak. Clone size is not always given. Where it is, it says once, few, many or a class for expanded clones.

D gene | clone size | CDR3 length | J gene | V gene | CDR3 DNA | CDR3 protein
. | once | 13 | TRBJ2-5 | TRBV29-1 | TGCAGCGTTGAAGGACTTTCTGGGGAGACCCAGTACTTC | CSVEGLSGETQYF
TRBD2 | . | 19 | TRBJ2-7 | TRBV11-1 | TGTGCCAGCAGCTTAAAAGGGGTGACTAGCGGGAGCTTCATAAACGAGCAGTACTTC | CASSLKGVTSGSFINEQYF
TRBD2 | . | 15 | TRBJ2-1 | TRBV5-1 | TGCGCCAGCAGCCTCAGACTAGCGGGGGACAATGAGCAGTTCTTC | CASSLRLAGDNEQFF
. | few | 11 | TRBJ1-1 | TRBV10-2 | TGCGCCAGCAGTGAGTCGAGCTTGGCTTTCTTT | CASSESSLAFF
TRBD1 | . | 14 | TRBJ1-2 | TRBV5-6 | TGTGCCAGCAGCAAACAGGGGGAGGACTATGGCTACACCTTC | CASSKQGEDYGYTF
. | . | 12 | TRBJ2-7 | TRBV18 | TGTGCCAGCTCCCCAGATACCTACGAGCAGTACTTC | CASSPDTYEQYF
. | . | 14 | TRBJ2-3 | TRBV4-1 | TGCGCCAGCAGCCTCCCCGGGACAACAGATACGCAGTATTTT | CASSLPGTTDTQYF
TRBD2 | . | 13 | TRBJ2-3 | TRBV6-1 | TGTGCCAGCATCTCGGGGGGGAGTCATACGCAGTATTTT | CASISGGSHTQYF
TRBD1 | . | 13 | TRBJ1-5 | TRBV11-2 | TGTGCCAGCAGCCGGGGACAGGGGGAAAGCCAGCATTTT | CASSRGQGESQHF
. | . | 13 | TRBJ1-2 | TRBV7-9 | TGTGCCAGCAGCTTAGACGGGGGAGGTGGCTACACCTTC | CASSLDGGGGYTF
TRBD1 | . | 18 | TRBJ2-2 | TRBV18 | TGTGCCAGCTCACCTCGTACTAGACAGGGGACGAACACCGGGGAGCTGTTTTTT | CASSPRTRQGTNTGELFF
TRBD2 | . | 19 | TRBJ2-1 | TRBV4-3 | TGCGCCAGCAGCCAAGTTTATGTTAGGGCGGGAGAACCCTACAATGAGCAGTTCTTC | CASSQVYVRAGEPYNEQFF
. | . | 13 | TRBJ1-2 | TRBV6-1 | TGTGCCAGCAGTGAAACCCGGTTCTATGGCTACACCTTC | CASSETRFYGYTF
. | . | 13 | TRBJ2-7 | TRBV19 | TGTGCCAGTAGTATCGGGCAGTCCTACGAGCAGTACTTC | CASSIGQSYEQYF
. | . | 15 | TRBJ2-2 | TRBV11-1 | TGTGCCAGCAGCTTGTCCGGGGGCTCATCCGGGGAGCTGTTTTTT | CASSLSGGSSGELFF
. | . | 16 | TRBJ1-2 | TRBV27 | TGTGCCAGCAGTCAAACCCAGCGGGGGCTGGGCTATGGCTACACCTTC | CASSQTQRGLGYGYTF
. | . | 11 | TRBJ2-5 | TRBV2 | TGTGCCAGCAGTTTAAAAGAGACCCAGTACTTC | CASSLKETQYF
TRBD2 | . | 16 | TRBJ2-2 | TRBV18 | TGTGCCAGCTCACCACCGAGCGGGGGGGTCACCGGGGAGCTGTTTTTT | CASSPPSGGVTGELFF
. | . | 16 | TRBJ1-1 | TRBV7-2 | TGTGCCAGCAGCTCTGCATTGACCAGAATGAACACTGAAGCTTTCTTT | CASSSALTRMNTEAFF
. | . | 12 | TRBJ1-1 | TRBV5-1 | TGCGCCAGCAGCTTGGGGGGGGGAGGGACTTTCTTT | CASSLGGGGTFF
. | . | 13 | TRBJ2-5 | TRBV5-4 | TGTGCCAGCAGCTACAGGGAGGAGGAGACCCAGTACTTC | CASSYREEETQYF
. | . | 13 | TRBJ2-7 | TRBV11-3 | TGTGCCAGCAGTTTCGGGACTCCTTACGAGCAGTACTTC | CASSFGTPYEQYF
. | . | 11 | TRBJ1-2 | TRBV29-1 | TGCAGCGGCCAGGGCCTAGATGGCTACACCTTC | CSGQGLDGYTF
. | . | 15 | TRBJ2-3 | TRBV30 | TGTGCCTGGAGTGAGGGACATACTAGCACAGATACGCAGTATTTT | CAWSEGHTSTDTQYF
. | . | 15 | TRBJ1-2 | TRBV11-3 | TGTGCCAGCAGCTCCCCTACACTCTCGAGGGGGGGCTACACCTTC | CASSSPTLSRGGYTF
TRBD2 | . | 15 | TRBJ2-1 | TRBV7-2 | TGTGCCAGCAGCTTACAAGCGGGAGGAATCAATGAGCAGTTCTTC | CASSLQAGGINEQFF
. | . | 16 | TRBJ2-6 | TRBV19 | TGTGCCAGTAGTATATATGGGGTCTCTGGGGCCAACGTCCTGACTTTC | CASSIYGVSGANVLTF
. | . | 13 | TRBJ2-1 | TRBV25-1 | TGTGCCAGCAGATTTACAAACAACAATGAGCAGTTCTTC | CASRFTNNNEQFF
. | . | 10 | TRBJ1-2 | TRBV6-1 | TGTGCCAGCAGTGAACAGACCTACACCTTC | CASSEQTYTF
TRBD2 | . | 14 | TRBJ2-1 | TRBV30 | TGTGCCTGGATCGGACTAGCGGGAGGGAATGAGCAGTTCTTC | CAWIGLAGGNEQFF
TRBD1 | . | 16 | TRBJ1-1 | TRBV28 | TGTGCCAGCAGTTTATGGGGGACAGCCCTGAACACTGAAGCTTTCTTT | CASSLWGTALNTEAFF
TRBD2 | . | 14 | TRBJ2-7 | TRBV5-1 | TGCGCCAGCAGCTTGGAAGCGGGGCTTAGGGAGCAGTACTTC | CASSLEAGLREQYF
. | few | 14 | TRBJ1-1 | TRBV6-1 | TGTGCCAGCAGTGAAGCGCTTCGAAACACTGAAGCTTTCTTT | CASSEALRNTEAFF
. | . | 14 | TRBJ1-2 | TRBV15 | TGTGCCACCAGGGGAAGCGGGGCCAACTATGGCTACACCTTC | CATRGSGANYGYTF
. | . | 14 | TRBJ1-2 | TRBV2 | TGTGCCAGCAGTGCCTCGACCGGGGGGTATGGCTACACCTTC | CASSASTGGYGYTF
TRBD2 | . | 15 | TRBJ2-3 | TRBV9 | TGTGCCAGCTCCCTAGCGGGGGGCCATCCAGATACGCAGTATTTT | CASSLAGGHPDTQYF
TRBD2 | once | 18 | TRBJ2-1 | TRBV11-1 | TGTGCCAGCAGCTTAGATGGAGTACGACTAGCTTATTCCCATGAGCAGTTCTTC | CASSLDGVRLAYSHEQFF
. | . | 15 | TRBJ2-6 | TRBV15 | TGTGCCACCAGCATACAGGGTTCTGGGGCCAACGTCCTGACTTTC | CATSIQGSGANVLTF
TRBD2 | . | 16 | TRBJ2-7 | TRBV10-3 | TGTGCCATCAGGCGGACTAGCGGGACCCACTCCTACGAGCAGTACTTC | CAIRRTSGTHSYEQYF
. | . | 16 | TRBJ2-3 | TRBV5-1 | TGCGCCAGCAGCTTGGCGAGCGGGCTTAGCACAGATACGCAGTATTTT | CASSLASGLSTDTQYF
. | . | 14 | TRBJ2-1 | TRBV19 | TGTGCCAGTAGTATGCAGGGGTCGTACAATGAGCAGTTCTTC | CASSMQGSYNEQFF
TRBD1 | . | 16 | TRBJ2-7 | TRBV27 | TGTGCCAGCAGATCAATTGGGACAGCCCGTACCTACGAGCAGTACTTC | CASRSIGTARTYEQYF
TRBD1 | . | 15 | TRBJ1-3 | TRBV18 | TGTGCCAGCTCAGGGGGGACAGCGCTCGGAAACACCATATATTTT | CASSGGTALGNTIYF